This is a list of T cell receptor beta chains from one sample in a study of graft-versus-host responses after intestinal transplantation. What these receptors recognize is not known. Using immunoSEQ multiplex PCR, the repertoire was profiled, and TCRdb retains in-frame clones only, with some absent. Of around 130,000 clones listed, just over 90% were seen once; the top ten hold 0.16%. Sample: unstimulated CD4+ T cells sorted from spleen or lymph node cells, taken before intestinal transplant. The receptors were sampled from a human donor who received an intestinal transplant. The CDR3 runs from the conserved cysteine through the conserved F or W. A D gene is named only where the DNA matches it firmly. Clone size is shown for a subset of rows, as once, few, many or a class of expanded clone.

>TRBJ2-7|TRBD2|-|TRBV7-2|13
CASSRLAGYEQYF
TGTGCCAGCAGCCGACTAGCAGGGTACGAGCAGTACTTC
>TRBJ2-5|-|-|TRBV12-5|14
CASGLRGSLETQYF
TGTGCTAGTGGTTTGAGAGGGAGTTTAGAGACCCAGTACTTC
>TRBJ2-5|-|few|TRBV5-1|12
CASSLYQETQYF
TGCGCCAGCAGCTTGTACCAAGAGACCCAGTACTTC
>TRBJ1-2|-|-|TRBV18|13
CASSPGDPFGYTF
TGTGCCAGCTCACCAGGGGATCCCTTCGGCTACACCTTC
>TRBJ1-2|-|-|TRBV6-5|13
CASSPGVNYGYTF
TGTGCCAGCAGCCCAGGGGTAAACTATGGCTACACCTTC
>TRBJ2-2|TRBD2|-|TRBV9|16
CASSVAGLAGTGELFF
TGTGCCAGCAGCGTAGCCGGACTAGCGGGCACCGGGGAGCTGTTTTTT
>TRBJ2-5|-|-|TRBV6-1|12
CASSRGGETQYF
TGTGCCAGCAGCAGGGGGGGAGAGACCCAGTACTTC
>TRBJ2-7|TRBD1|-|TRBV7-9|14
CASSLSGQVYEQYF
TGTGCCAGCAGCTTATCCGGACAGGTCTACGAGCAGTACTTC
>TRBJ2-1|-|-|TRBV7-3|12
CASSSTINEQFF
TGTGCCAGCAGCTCTACAATCAATGAGCAGTTCTTC
>TRBJ1-3|TRBD1|-|TRBV5-4|16
CASSLAPGQAGNTIYF
TGTGCCAGCAGCTTAGCCCCGGGACAGGCTGGAAACACCATATATTTT
>TRBJ2-2|TRBD1|-|TRBV11-2|16
CASSLAQGVSTGELFF
TGTGCCAGCAGCTTAGCCCAGGGGGTTTCCACCGGGGAGCTGTTTTTT
>TRBJ1-2|-|-|TRBV6-6|15
CASSYSGGANYGYTF
TGTGCCAGCAGTTACAGCGGGGGAGCTAACTATGGCTACACCTTC
>TRBJ1-6|-|-|TRBV15|13
CATRWDTSSPLHF
TGTGCCACTAGATGGGACACTAGTTCACCCCTCCACTTT
>TRBJ1-5|TRBD1|-|TRBV30|17
CAFQTALRQGGNQPQHF
TGTGCCTTCCAGACGGCCTTGAGACAGGGCGGGAATCAGCCCCAGCATTTT
>TRBJ1-5|-|-|TRBV6-1|13
CASSRQGNQPQHF
TGTGCCAGCAGCAGACAGGGCAATCAGCCCCAGCATTTT
>TRBJ2-5|TRBD2|-|TRBV4-1|17
CASSQVGTSGGLVTQYF
TGCGCCAGCAGCCAAGTAGGGACTAGCGGGGGGTTGGTGACCCAGTACTTC